The 5 T cell receptor beta chains presented below share a single source sample, sequenced in a study of blood T cell repertoires in COVID-19. Sequenced by immunoSEQ multiplex PCR; TCRdb stores in-frame clones only, minus some. The sample has 300,000 or so clones, about 89% seen once. Sequencing used peripheral blood. The receptors were gathered from a man in his late teens or twenties who had recovered from COVID-19.

A single count supports this clone. The gene calls are TRBV5-6 and TRBJ1-6; 9 bases align to TRBD1. V was clipped by 2 bases and J by 3 bases; unmatched bases: 6. This CDR3 comprises 17 residues. From germline, CDR1 is SGHDT and CDR2 YYEEEE. CDR3 coding DNA: TGTGCCAGCAGCTTCCGGACAGGGGTGGGCTATAATTCACCCCTCCACTTT. This sequence encodes CASSFRTGVGYNSPLHF. Based on the CDR3 plus reference TRBV5-6 and TRBJ1-6, the full variable domain is DAGVTQSPTHLIKTRGQQVTLRCSPKSGHDTVSWYQQALGQGPQFIFQYYEEEERQRGNFPDRFSGHQFPNYSSELNVNALLLGDSALYLCASSFRTGVGYNSPLHFGNGTRLTVT.

The chain employs TRBV19 and TRBJ2-5, with D possibly TRBD2 on 6 matching bases. The CDR3 has 16 amino acids. V was shortened by 3 bases and J by 5 bases, with 19 bases between the two germline ends. Germline CDR1 is LNHDA and CDR2 is SQIVND (reference sequence). CDR3 in amino acids: CASSMADGGYEETQYF. The CDR3 bases are TGTGCCAGTAGTATGGCGGACGGGGGATACGAGGAGACCCAGTACTTC. The full variable domain, completed using reference TRBV19 and TRBJ2-5, is DGGITQSPKYLFRKEGQNVTLSCEQNLNHDAMYWYRQDPGQGLRLIYYSQIVNDFQKGDIAEGYSVSREKKESFPLTVTSAQKNPTAFYLCASSMADGGYEETQYFGPGTRLLVL.

This chain joins TRBV27 and TRBJ2-1; no reliable D call. CDR3 length equals 15 residues. Looked up from germline, CDR1 is MNHEY and CDR2 is SMNVEV (reference sequence). V lost 2 bases and J lost 7, with 15 bases in between. DNA of the CDR3: TGTGCCAGCAGTTTAATAGGAGAGGCTCGGAATGAGCAGTTCTTC. Protein: CASSLIGEARNEQFF.

This chain connects TRBV5-1 to TRBJ1-5; 9 positions agree with TRBD1. CDR1 is SGHRS and CDR2 is YFSETQ in the germline V gene. The CDR3 runs 18 residues. V shed 0 bases, J shed 0 bases, and the junction held 7 bases outside the gene matches. CDR3 sequence: CASSLGDREDYSNQPQHF. The CDR3 DNA sequence: TGCGCCAGCAGCTTGGGGGACAGGGAAGATTATAGCAATCAGCCCCAGCATTTT.

The chain recombines TRBV27 with TRBJ2-7; D remains unclear. The CDR3 loop spans 14 amino acids. In germline, CDR1 is MNHEY, CDR2 SMNVEV (reference sequence). Trimming stripped 4 bases from V and 2 bases from J, with 12 bases between. CDR3 coding DNA: TGTGCCAGCAGTTCGAGCCCTAATCCCTACGAGCAGTACTTC. It translates to CASSSSPNPYEQYF.